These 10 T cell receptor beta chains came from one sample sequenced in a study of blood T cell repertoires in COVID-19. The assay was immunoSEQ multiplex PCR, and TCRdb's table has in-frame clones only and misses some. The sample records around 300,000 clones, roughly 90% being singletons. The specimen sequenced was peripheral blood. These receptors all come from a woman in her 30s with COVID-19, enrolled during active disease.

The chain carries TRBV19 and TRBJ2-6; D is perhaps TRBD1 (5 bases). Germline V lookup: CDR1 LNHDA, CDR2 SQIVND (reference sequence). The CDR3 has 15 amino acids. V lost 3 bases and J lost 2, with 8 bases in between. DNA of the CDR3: TGTGCCAGTAGTATGGGGCTTACTGGGGCCAACGTCCTGACTTTC. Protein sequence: CASSMGLTGANVLTF. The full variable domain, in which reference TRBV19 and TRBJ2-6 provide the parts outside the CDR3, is DGGITQSPKYLFRKEGQNVTLSCEQNLNHDAMYWYRQDPGQGLRLIYYSQIVNDFQKGDIAEGYSVSREKKESFPLTVTSAQKNPTAFYLCASSMGLTGANVLTFGAGSRLTVL.

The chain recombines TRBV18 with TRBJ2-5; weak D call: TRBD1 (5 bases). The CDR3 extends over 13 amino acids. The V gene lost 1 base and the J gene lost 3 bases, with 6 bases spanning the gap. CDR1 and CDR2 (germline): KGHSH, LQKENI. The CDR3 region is CASSPRQKETQYF. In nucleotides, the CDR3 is TGTGCCAGCTCACCACGACAGAAAGAGACCCAGTACTTC.

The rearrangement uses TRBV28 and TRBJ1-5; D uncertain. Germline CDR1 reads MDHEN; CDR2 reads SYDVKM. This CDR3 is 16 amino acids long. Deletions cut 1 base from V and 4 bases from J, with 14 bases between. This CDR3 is CASSLFSVRANQPQHF. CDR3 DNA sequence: TGTGCCAGCAGTTTATTTTCGGTGCGAGCGAATCAGCCCCAGCATTTT.

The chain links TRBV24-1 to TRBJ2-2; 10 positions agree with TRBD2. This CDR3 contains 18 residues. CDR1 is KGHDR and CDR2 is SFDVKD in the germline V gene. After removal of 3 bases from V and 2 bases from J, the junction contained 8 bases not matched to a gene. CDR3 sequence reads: CATSDTSGIPINTGELFF. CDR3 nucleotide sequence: TGTGCCACCAGTGATACTAGCGGGATACCAATAAACACCGGGGAGCTGTTTTTT.

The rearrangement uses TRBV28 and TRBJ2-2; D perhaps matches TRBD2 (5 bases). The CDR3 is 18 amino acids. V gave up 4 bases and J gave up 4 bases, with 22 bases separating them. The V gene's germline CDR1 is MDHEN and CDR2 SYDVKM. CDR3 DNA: TGTGCCAGCAGTTATCCCCCCTCGGGCGGACTTCCCACCGGGGAGCTGTTTTTT. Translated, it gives CASSYPPSGGLPTGELFF.

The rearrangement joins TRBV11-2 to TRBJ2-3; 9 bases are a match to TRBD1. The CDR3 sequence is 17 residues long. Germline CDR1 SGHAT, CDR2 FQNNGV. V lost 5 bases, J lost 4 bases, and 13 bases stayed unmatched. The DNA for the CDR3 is TGTGCCAGCAGCACCCGGATCGGGACAGGGAGCCCAGATACGCAGTATTTT. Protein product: CASSTRIGTGSPDTQYF.

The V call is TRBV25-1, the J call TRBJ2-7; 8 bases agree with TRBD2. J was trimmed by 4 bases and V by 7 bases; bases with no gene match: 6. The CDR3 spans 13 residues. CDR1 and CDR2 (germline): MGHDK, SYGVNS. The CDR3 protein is CASTAGGPYEQYF. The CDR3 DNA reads TGTGCCAGCACGGCGGGAGGCCCGTACGAGCAGTACTTC.

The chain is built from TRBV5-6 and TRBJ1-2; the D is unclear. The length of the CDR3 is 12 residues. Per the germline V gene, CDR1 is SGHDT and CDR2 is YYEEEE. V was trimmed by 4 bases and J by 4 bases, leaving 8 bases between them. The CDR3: CASSPGTYGYTF. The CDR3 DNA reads TGTGCCAGCAGCCCAGGCACCTATGGCTACACCTTC. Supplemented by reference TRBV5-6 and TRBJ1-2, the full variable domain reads DAGVTQSPTHLIKTRGQQVTLRCSPKSGHDTVSWYQQALGQGPQFIFQYYEEEERQRGNFPDRFSGHQFPNYSSELNVNALLLGDSALYLCASSPGTYGYTFGSGTRLTVV.

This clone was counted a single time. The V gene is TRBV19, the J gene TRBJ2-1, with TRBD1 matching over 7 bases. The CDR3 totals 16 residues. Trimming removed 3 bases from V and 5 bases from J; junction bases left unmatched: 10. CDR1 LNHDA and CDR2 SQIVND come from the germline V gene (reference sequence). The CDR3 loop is CASSMGDRATDNEQFF. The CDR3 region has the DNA TGTGCCAGTAGTATGGGAGACAGGGCGACCGACAATGAGCAGTTCTTC. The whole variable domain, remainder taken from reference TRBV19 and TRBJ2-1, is DGGITQSPKYLFRKEGQNVTLSCEQNLNHDAMYWYRQDPGQGLRLIYYSQIVNDFQKGDIAEGYSVSREKKESFPLTVTSAQKNPTAFYLCASSMGDRATDNEQFFGPGTRLTVL.

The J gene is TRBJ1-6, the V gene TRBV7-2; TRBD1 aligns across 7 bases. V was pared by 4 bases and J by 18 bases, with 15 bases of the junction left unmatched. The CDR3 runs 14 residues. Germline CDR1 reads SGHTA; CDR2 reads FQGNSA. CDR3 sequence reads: CASSSSRQGGVNHF. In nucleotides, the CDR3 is TGTGCCAGCAGCTCGAGCAGACAGGGTGGTGTTAACCACTTT.